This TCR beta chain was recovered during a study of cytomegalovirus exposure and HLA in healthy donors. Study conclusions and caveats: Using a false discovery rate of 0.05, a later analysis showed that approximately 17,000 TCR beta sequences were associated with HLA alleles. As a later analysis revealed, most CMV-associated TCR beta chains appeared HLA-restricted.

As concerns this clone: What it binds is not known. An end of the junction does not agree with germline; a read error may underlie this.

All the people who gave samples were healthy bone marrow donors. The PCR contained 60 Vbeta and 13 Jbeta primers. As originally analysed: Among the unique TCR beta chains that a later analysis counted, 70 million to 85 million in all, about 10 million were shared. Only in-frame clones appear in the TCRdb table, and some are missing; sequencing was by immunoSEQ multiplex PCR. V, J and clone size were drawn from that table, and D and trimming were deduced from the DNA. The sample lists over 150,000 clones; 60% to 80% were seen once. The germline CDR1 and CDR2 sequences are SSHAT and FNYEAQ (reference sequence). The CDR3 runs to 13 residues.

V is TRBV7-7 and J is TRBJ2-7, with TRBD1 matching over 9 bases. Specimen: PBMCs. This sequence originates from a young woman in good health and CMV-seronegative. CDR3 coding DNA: TGTGCTAGCAGCTGGGACAGGGATGGCGAGCAGTACTTC. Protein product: CASSWDRDGEQYF.